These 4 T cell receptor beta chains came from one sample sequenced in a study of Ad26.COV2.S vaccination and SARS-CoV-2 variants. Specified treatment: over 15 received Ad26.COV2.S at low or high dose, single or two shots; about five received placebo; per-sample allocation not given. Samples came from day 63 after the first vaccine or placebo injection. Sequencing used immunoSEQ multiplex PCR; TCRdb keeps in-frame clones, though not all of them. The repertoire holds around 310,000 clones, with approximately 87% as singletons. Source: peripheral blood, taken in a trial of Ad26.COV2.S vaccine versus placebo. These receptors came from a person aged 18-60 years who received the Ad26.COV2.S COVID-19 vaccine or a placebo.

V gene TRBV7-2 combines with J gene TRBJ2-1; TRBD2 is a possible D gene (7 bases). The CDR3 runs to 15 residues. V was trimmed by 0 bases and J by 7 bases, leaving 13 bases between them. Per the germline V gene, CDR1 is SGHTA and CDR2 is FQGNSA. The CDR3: CASSLAGGPRNEQFF. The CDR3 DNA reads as TGTGCCAGCAGCTTAGCGGGGGGGCCGAGGAATGAGCAGTTCTTC.

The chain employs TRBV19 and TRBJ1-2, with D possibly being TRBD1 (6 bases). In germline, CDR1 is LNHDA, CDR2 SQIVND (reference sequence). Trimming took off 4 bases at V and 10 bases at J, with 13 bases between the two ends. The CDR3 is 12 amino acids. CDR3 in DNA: TGTGCCAGTAGTAGGCGGACAGCCCCCTACACCTTC. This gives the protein CASSRRTAPYTF.

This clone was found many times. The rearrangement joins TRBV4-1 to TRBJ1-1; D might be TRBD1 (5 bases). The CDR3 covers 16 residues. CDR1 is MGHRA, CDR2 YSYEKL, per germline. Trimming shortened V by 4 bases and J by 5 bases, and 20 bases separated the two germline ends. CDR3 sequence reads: CASSLTVGGVVTEAFF. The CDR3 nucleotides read TGCGCCAGCAGCCTCACGGTGGGGGGGGTGGTAACTGAAGCTTTCTTT.

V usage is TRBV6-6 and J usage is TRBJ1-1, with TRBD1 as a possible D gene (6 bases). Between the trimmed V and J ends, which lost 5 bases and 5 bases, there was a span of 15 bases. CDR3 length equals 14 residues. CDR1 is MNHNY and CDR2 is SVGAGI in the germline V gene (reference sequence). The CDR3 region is CASSSTGFHTEAFF. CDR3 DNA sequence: TGTGCCAGCAGTAGTACAGGGTTTCATACTGAAGCTTTCTTT.